This T cell receptor (beta chain) was retrieved from a study of T cells in Graves' hyperthyroidism and ophthalmopathy. Ophthalmopathy patients had Clinical Activity Score at least 3, NOSPECS grade at least 4, duration under 3 months. CDR1 is SGHRS, CDR2 YFSETQ, per germline. The V gene end was trimmed by 1 base and the J gene end by 1 base; junction bases not matched to a gene: 6. This CDR3 contains 17 residues. Amplification of TCR beta CDR3 regions used RNA as the template. HTBI primers were employed in a first-round RT-PCR of the TCR CDR3. TCRdb reprocessed the multiplex PCR reads via MiXCR and lists one record per CDR3 protein. This table holds under 400,000 distinct CDR3 sequences, around 18% found once.

The sample taken for sequencing was blood. The receptor's source is a middle-aged woman with Graves' ophthalmopathy. The chain links TRBV5-1 to TRBJ2-2, with 8 bases matching TRBD2. The DNA of the CDR3 is TGCGCCAGCAGCTTGAGAGGTCTAGCGGGGAACACCGGGGAGCTGTTTTTT. Translating it yields CASSLRGLAGNTGELFF.